A single sample gave rise to the 20 T cell receptor beta chains below, sequenced in a study of OX40 agonist ivuxolimab in advanced cancers. Library preparation was by the immunoSEQ multiplex PCR assay. In its TCRdb copy, this immuneACCESS table keeps in-frame sequences only and misses some clones. Where compared with another copy, unresolved V genes explain less than half of these, and the others have no known cause. In all, the sample holds 55,000 to 70,000 clones, and about 80% of those were seen once. About 1.9% of the sample lies in the top ten. The input for sequencing was CD4+ or CD8+ T cells sorted from blood, taken in a trial of the OX40 agonist ivuxolimab. The receptors shown here come from an adult with an advanced solid tumor such as melanoma, head and neck, liver or kidney cancer.

This clone was seen a handful of times. The chain carries TRBV7-2 and TRBJ2-7; D possibly corresponds to TRBD2 (6 bases). The CDR3 totals 14 residues. The germline V and J ends were trimmed by 8 bases and 3 bases, with 17 bases remaining between them. Germline values: CDR1 SGHTA, CDR2 FQGNSA. As DNA, the CDR3 is TGTGCCAGCCGCGCACGGGAGCTCGTCTACGAGCAGTACTTC. Translating gives CASRARELVYEQYF.

V is TRBV28 and J is TRBJ1-2, with 9 bases aligning to TRBD1. CDR1 is MDHEN and CDR2 is SYDVKM in the germline V gene. The V and J ends lost 3 bases and 7 bases, in that order; junction bases with no gene match: 12. This CDR3 is 16 amino acids long. DNA for the CDR3: TGTGCCAGCAGTTTGATCTTACAGGGGGCGTTAAGTGGCTACACCTTC. Translating it yields CASSLILQGALSGYTF.

This clone was recorded once. The rearrangement uses TRBV18 and TRBJ1-6, with unresolved D. Between the trimmed V and J ends, which lost 5 bases and 0 bases, there was a span of 8 bases. Looked up from germline, CDR1 is KGHSH and CDR2 is LQKENI. The CDR3 totals 15 residues. The CDR3 reads CASSSESSYNSPLHF. The CDR3 DNA is TGTGCCAGCTCAAGCGAAAGCTCCTATAATTCACCCCTCCACTTT. Filled out from reference TRBV18 and TRBJ1-6, the complete variable domain reads NAGVMQNPRHLVRRRGQEARLRCSPMKGHSHVYWYRQLPEEGLKFMVYLQKENIIDESGMPKERFSAEFPKEGPSILRIQQVVRGDSAAYFCASSSESSYNSPLHFGNGTRLTVT.

V is TRBV6-6 and J is TRBJ2-7; D is unclear. CDR3 length: 13 amino acids. The V end was cut by 2 bases, the J end by 5 bases, with 10 bases between. Germline CDR1 MNHNY, CDR2 SVGAGI (reference sequence). The CDR3 sequence is CASSYGYLDEQYF. The CDR3 bases are TGTGCCAGCAGTTACGGGTATTTAGACGAGCAGTACTTC.

This clone was recorded a few times. The V gene is TRBV5-4, the J gene TRBJ1-2; D is perhaps TRBD1 (5 bases). CDR3 size: 16 residues. With 5 bases removed from V and 4 bases from J, the gap between germline ends came to 21 bases. The germline V gene has CDR1 SGHNT and CDR2 YYREEE (reference sequence). This chain's CDR3 is CASSKPGGEGTYGYTF. In nucleotides, the CDR3 is TGTGCCAGCAGTAAACCGGGGGGAGAGGGAACCTATGGCTACACCTTC. Together with reference TRBV5-4 and TRBJ1-2, the CDR3 gives the full variable domain: ETGVTQSPTHLIKTRGQQVTLRCSSQSGHNTVSWYQQALGQGPQFIFQYYREEENGRGNFPPRFSGLQFPNYSSELNVNALELDDSALYLCASSKPGGEGTYGYTFGSGTRLTVV.

The V gene is TRBV29-1, the J gene TRBJ2-5, with 10 bases identical to TRBD2. There are 14 residues in the CDR3. Germline V gene sequence: CDR1 SQVTM, CDR2 ANQGSEA. V shed 7 bases and J 5 bases; nucleotides not matched to a gene: 10. The CDR3 loop reads CSGAIAGGGETQYF. CDR3 sequence (DNA): TGCAGCGGGGCCATAGCGGGAGGTGGTGAGACCCAGTACTTC.

The sample holds a few counts of this clone. The V and J genes are TRBV27 and TRBJ2-6, with D unresolved. This CDR3 region has 15 residues. Looked up from germline, CDR1 is MNHEY and CDR2 is SMNVEV (reference sequence). The V and J ends lost 7 bases and 0 bases respectively, with 10 bases between them. The CDR3 DNA follows: TGTGCCAGCATGCGACGGATCTCTGGGGCCAACGTCCTGACTTTC. It codes for CASMRRISGANVLTF.

This clone was counted between two and nine times. The gene calls are TRBV28 and TRBJ1-1; 8 positions agree with TRBD1. Per germline, CDR1 MDHEN and CDR2 SYDVKM. CDR3 length equals 13 residues. The ends lost 7 bases at V and 2 bases at J; junction bases unmatched: 3. CDR3 residues: CASNRGVNTEAFF. CDR3 DNA sequence: TGTGCCAGCAACAGGGGGGTTAACACTGAAGCTTTCTTT.

This clone came up a few times. This chain connects TRBV7-9 to TRBJ2-1; D gene ambiguous. The CDR3 contains 15 residues. Per the germline V gene, CDR1 is SEHNR and CDR2 is FQNEAQ (reference sequence). The V end was cut by 5 bases, the J end by 4 bases, with 15 bases between. The CDR3 DNA sequence: TGTGCCAGCAGCCCAGGTCGGTATAGGTACAATGAGCAGTTCTTC. It encodes CASSPGRYRYNEQFF.

The chain carries TRBV5-1 and TRBJ2-5; 10 bases match TRBD2. This CDR3 has 15 amino acids. J was trimmed by 6 bases and V by 4 bases; bases with no gene match: 9. Per the germline V gene, CDR1 is SGHRS and CDR2 is YFSETQ. CDR3 sequence reads: CASSAELAGVKTQYF. The CDR3 DNA reads TGCGCCAGCAGCGCAGAGCTAGCGGGAGTAAAGACCCAGTACTTC.

This chain uses TRBV5-4 with TRBJ1-1, with D tentatively TRBD1 (6 bases). Trimming left V 3 bases short and J 1 base short, with 10 bases between. CDR1 and CDR2 (germline): SGHNT, YYREEE (reference sequence). This CDR3 comprises 14 residues. The CDR3 bases are TGTGCCAGCAGCTGGGCGGGGGCGAACACTGAAGCTTTCTTT. Amino acid sequence: CASSWAGANTEAFF.

The chain carries TRBV19 and TRBJ2-1, with unresolved D. The germline V gene encodes CDR1 LNHDA and CDR2 SQIVND (reference sequence). The V end lost 3 bases, the J end lost 0 bases, and 9 bases lay between the germline ends. CDR3 length: 15 amino acids. CDR3 amino acids: CASSITVSSYNEQFF. CDR3 nucleotides: TGTGCCAGTAGTATTACGGTGTCCTCCTACAATGAGCAGTTCTTC.

The chain is built from TRBV2 and TRBJ2-2; the D is unclear. The CDR3 has 14 amino acids. V gave up 7 bases and J gave up 2 bases, with 11 bases separating them. Germline loops: CDR1 SNHLY, CDR2 FYNNEI. CDR3 sequence reads: CASTIGPNTGELFF. CDR3 nucleotides: TGTGCCAGCACGATCGGCCCAAACACCGGGGAGCTGTTTTTT.

Comment on this clone: One junction end does not reproduce the germline sequence, and a read error may be involved. The chain recombines TRBV2 with TRBJ2-7; 10 bases match TRBD2. The CDR3 length is 16 residues. Germline lookup yields CDR1 SNHLY and CDR2 FYNNEI. Here the CDR3 DNA reads TGTGCCAGCAGTGAAGGGACTAGCGGCCCCTCCGACGAGCAGTACTTC. Residues: CASSEGTSGPSDEQYF.

V usage is TRBV6-4 and J usage is TRBJ2-2; TRBD2 aligns across 7 bases. CDR3 length: 17 amino acids. Germline V gives CDR1 MRHNA, CDR2 SNTAGT. Trimming took 0 bases from V and 4 from J; bases not matched to a gene: 8. The CDR3 DNA reads as TGTGCCAGCAGTGACTCCCCCAGCGGGGTTACCACCGGGGAGCTGTTTTTT. Its translation: CASSDSPSGVTTGELFF.

This chain links TRBV27 with TRBJ1-2, with D unresolved. CDR3 length: 12 amino acids. The V gene's germline CDR1 is MNHEY and CDR2 SMNVEV (reference sequence). V was trimmed by 10 bases and J by 8 bases, leaving 17 bases between them. This chain's CDR3 is CATRTQAGGYTF. The CDR3 region has the DNA TGTGCCACCCGAACTCAAGCGGGGGGCTACACCTTC.

This chain joins TRBV11-3 and TRBJ2-7, with TRBD2 as a possible D gene (5 bases). CDR3 length: 14 amino acids. Trimming shortened V by 6 bases and J by 5 bases, and 17 bases separated the two germline ends. From germline, CDR1 is SGHNT and CDR2 YENEEA. The CDR3 coding sequence is TGTGCCAGCAGTAGAGGAGGAGGTTTCGACGAGCAGTACTTC. Amino acids: CASSRGGGFDEQYF.

This clone was counted a few times. Different DNA sequences within this sample yield the same CDR3. The chain combines TRBV27 with TRBJ1-5, with no clear D. The ends were cut back, 4 bases at V and 2 bases at J, with 3 bases in the middle. The CDR3 length is 12 residues. Germline V gene lookup returns CDR1 MNHEY and CDR2 SMNVEV (reference sequence). Here the CDR3 DNA reads TGTGCCAGCAGTTCTGGCAATCAGCCCCAGCATTTT. It specifies CASSSGNQPQHF.

The rearrangement links TRBV19 to TRBJ2-7, with 7 positions matching TRBD1. Losses at the gene ends were 8 bases for V and 4 bases for J; bases not matched to a gene: 14. The CDR3 sequence is 15 residues long. Germline lookup yields CDR1 LNHDA and CDR2 SQIVND (reference sequence). DNA of the CDR3: TGTGCCAGTCAGTACGGGCCTGACAGGGCTTACGAGCAGTACTTC. It translates to CASQYGPDRAYEQYF. Together with reference TRBV19 and TRBJ2-7, the CDR3 gives the full variable domain: DGGITQSPKYLFRKEGQNVTLSCEQNLNHDAMYWYRQDPGQGLRLIYYSQIVNDFQKGDIAEGYSVSREKKESFPLTVTSAQKNPTAFYLCASQYGPDRAYEQYFGPGTRLTVT.

The sample holds one count of this clone. The chain has TRBV7-6 and TRBJ2-3, with 13 bases fitting TRBD2. Germline V gene sequence: CDR1 SGHVS, CDR2 FNYEAQ. The CDR3 has 15 residues. V lost 5 bases and J lost 5; bases outside the gene matches: 4. CDR3 nucleotide sequence: TGTGCCAGCAGCCCACTAGCGGGAGGGGTAGATACGCAGTATTTT. It encodes CASSPLAGGVDTQYF.